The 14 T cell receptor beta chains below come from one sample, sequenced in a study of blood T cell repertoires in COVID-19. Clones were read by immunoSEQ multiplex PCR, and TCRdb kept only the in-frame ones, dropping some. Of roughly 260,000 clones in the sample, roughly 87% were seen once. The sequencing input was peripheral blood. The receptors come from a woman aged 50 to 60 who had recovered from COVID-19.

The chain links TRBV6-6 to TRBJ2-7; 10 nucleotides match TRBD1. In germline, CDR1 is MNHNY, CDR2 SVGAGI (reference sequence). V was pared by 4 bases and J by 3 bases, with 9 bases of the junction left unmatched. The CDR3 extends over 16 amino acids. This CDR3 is CASSLPGTGVNYEQYF. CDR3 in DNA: TGTGCCAGCAGTTTACCCGGGACAGGGGTCAACTACGAGCAGTACTTC.

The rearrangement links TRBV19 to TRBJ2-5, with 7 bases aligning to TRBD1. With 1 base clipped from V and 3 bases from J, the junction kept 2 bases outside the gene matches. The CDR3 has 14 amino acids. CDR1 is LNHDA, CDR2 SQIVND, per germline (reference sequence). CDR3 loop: CASSIATGKETQYF. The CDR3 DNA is TGTGCCAGTAGTATAGCGACAGGGAAAGAGACCCAGTACTTC. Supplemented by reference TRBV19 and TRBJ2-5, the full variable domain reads DGGITQSPKYLFRKEGQNVTLSCEQNLNHDAMYWYRQDPGQGLRLIYYSQIVNDFQKGDIAEGYSVSREKKESFPLTVTSAQKNPTAFYLCASSIATGKETQYFGPGTRLLVL.

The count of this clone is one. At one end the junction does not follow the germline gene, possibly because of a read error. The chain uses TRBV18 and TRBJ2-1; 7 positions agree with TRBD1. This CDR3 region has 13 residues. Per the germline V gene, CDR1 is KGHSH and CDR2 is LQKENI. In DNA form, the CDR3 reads TGTGCCAGCTCCCCACAGGGGATAAGTGAGCAGTTCTTC. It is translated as CASSPQGISEQFF.

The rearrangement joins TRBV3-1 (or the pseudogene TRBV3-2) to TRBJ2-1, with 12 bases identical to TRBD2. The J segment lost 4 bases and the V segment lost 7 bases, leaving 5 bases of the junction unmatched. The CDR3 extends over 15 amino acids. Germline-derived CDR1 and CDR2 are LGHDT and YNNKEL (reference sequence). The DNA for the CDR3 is TGTGCCAGCACCCAGACTAGCGGGAGATACAATGAGCAGTTCTTC. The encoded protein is CASTQTSGRYNEQFF.

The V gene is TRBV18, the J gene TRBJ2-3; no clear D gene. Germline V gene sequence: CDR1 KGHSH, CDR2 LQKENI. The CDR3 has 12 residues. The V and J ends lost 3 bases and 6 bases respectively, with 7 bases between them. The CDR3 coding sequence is TGTGCCAGCTCACCTAGCCCTGATACGCAGTATTTT. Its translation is CASSPSPDTQYF.

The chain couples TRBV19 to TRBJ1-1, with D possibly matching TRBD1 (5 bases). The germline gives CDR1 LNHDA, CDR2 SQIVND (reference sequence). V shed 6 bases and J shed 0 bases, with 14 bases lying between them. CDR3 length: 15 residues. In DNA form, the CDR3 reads TGTGCCAGTAGAAAAGGGGCCTTAATGAACACTGAAGCTTTCTTT. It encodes CASRKGALMNTEAFF. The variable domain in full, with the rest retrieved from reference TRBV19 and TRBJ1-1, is DGGITQSPKYLFRKEGQNVTLSCEQNLNHDAMYWYRQDPGQGLRLIYYSQIVNDFQKGDIAEGYSVSREKKESFPLTVTSAQKNPTAFYLCASRKGALMNTEAFFGQGTRLTVV.

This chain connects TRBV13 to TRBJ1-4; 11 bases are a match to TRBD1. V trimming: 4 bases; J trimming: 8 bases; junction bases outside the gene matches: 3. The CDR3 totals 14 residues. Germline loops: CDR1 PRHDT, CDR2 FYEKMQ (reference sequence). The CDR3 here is CASSSGTGGEKLFF. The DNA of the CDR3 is TGTGCCAGCAGCTCCGGGACAGGGGGAGAAAAACTGTTTTTT.

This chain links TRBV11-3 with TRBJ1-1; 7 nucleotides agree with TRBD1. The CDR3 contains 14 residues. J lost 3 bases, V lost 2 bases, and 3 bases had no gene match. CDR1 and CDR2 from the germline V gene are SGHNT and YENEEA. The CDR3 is CASSLRQGDTEAFF. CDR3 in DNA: TGTGCCAGCAGCTTAAGGCAGGGGGACACTGAAGCTTTCTTT. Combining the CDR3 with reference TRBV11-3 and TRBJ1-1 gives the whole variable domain EAGVVQSPRYKIIEKKQPVAFWCNPISGHNTLYWYLQNLGQGPELLIRYENEEAVDDSQLPKDRFSAERLKGVDSTLKIQPAELGDSAVYLCASSLRQGDTEAFFGQGTRLTVV.

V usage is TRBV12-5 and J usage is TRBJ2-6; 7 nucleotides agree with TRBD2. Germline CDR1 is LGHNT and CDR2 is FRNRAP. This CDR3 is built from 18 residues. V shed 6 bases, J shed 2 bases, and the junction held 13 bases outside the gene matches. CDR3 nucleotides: TGTGCTAGTGGATTCCGGGGGGTCCCCCCGGCTGGGGCCAACGTCCTGACTTTC. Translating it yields CASGFRGVPPAGANVLTF.

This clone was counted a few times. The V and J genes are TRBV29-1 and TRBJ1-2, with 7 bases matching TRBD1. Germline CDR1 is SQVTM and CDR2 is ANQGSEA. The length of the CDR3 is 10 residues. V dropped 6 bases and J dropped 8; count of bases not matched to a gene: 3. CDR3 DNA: TGCAGCGTCGGGGACAGCGGCTACACCTTC. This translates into CSVGDSGYTF.

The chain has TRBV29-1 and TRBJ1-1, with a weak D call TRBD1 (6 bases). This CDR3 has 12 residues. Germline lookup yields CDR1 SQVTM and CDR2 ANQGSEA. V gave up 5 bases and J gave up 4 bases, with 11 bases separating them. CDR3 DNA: TGCAGCGTTAGGACAGAAGGCACTGAAGCTTTCTTT. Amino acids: CSVRTEGTEAFF.

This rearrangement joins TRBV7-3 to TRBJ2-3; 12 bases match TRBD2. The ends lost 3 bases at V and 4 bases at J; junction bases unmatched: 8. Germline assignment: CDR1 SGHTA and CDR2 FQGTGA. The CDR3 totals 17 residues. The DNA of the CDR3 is TGTGCCAGCAGCTTGGGGCTAGCGGGAGGGCTGGCAGATACGCAGTATTTT. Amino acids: CASSLGLAGGLADTQYF.

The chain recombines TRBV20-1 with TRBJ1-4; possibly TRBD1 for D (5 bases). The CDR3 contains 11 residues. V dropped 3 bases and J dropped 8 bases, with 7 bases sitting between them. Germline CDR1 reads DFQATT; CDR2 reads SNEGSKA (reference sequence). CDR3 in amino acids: CSARRGEKLFF. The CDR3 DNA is TGCAGTGCTAGGCGGGGCGAAAAACTGTTTTTT.

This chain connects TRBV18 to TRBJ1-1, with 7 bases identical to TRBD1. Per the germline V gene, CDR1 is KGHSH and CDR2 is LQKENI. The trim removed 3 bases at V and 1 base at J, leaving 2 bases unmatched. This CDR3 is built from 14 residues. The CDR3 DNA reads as TGTGCCAGCTCACCCGACAGGGAGAACACTGAAGCTTTCTTT. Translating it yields CASSPDRENTEAFF. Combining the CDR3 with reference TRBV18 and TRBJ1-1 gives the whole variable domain NAGVMQNPRHLVRRRGQEARLRCSPMKGHSHVYWYRQLPEEGLKFMVYLQKENIIDESGMPKERFSAEFPKEGPSILRIQQVVRGDSAAYFCASSPDRENTEAFFGQGTRLTVV.